This record covers a single T cell receptor (beta chain). The antigen it recognizes is unknown. No much larger clone exists at a distance of one base, and base qualities are not known. The V end loses 0 bases and the J end loses 2 bases, and a stretch of 14 bases separates them. The germline V gene (reference sequence) gives CDR1 as DFQATT and CDR2 as SNEGSKA. The CDR3 goes from the cysteine to the phenylalanine over 15 residues. Here the CDR3 DNA is all that survives: 45 bases in frame from base 1. The data originate from a study of T-cell memory formation after mild COVID-19 (dated by TCRdb to the early 2020s). In the study overall: Most TCR sequence clusters were specific to one of the two donors. T-cell clones expanding and contracting after mild COVID-19 in two donors were tracked by longitudinal TCRalpha and TCRbeta repertoire sequencing. Two young, previously healthy adult volunteers, one female and one male, were included in the cohort. Points the paper makes about the study in general: Contracting CD4+ clones were located mainly in the CM and EM memory subsets, whereas CD8+ clones were found to be enriched in EMRA. Some responding clones were detected in pre-infection memory, which suggested that pre-existing cross-reactive memory T cells had joined the SARS-CoV-2 response. The study covered only two mild cases, and larger cohorts including severe cases with pre-infection samples were considered necessary. Clones contracting from day 15 to 85 had balanced CD4/CD8 phenotypes, while a second wave expanding from day 15 to 37 was biased towards CD4+. Whether the second-wave clones peaking on day 37 were SARS-CoV-2 specific was not confirmed.

TCRdb lists the instrument as Illumina NovaSeq 6000. TCRalpha and TCRbeta cDNA libraries were built by 5'RACE with constant-segment primers, adding sample barcodes and unique molecular identifiers. RNA was extracted from every sample with Trizol reagent. The libraries were amplified in two PCR steps, and the second step added a second sample barcode and Illumina TruSeq adapters. The libraries were sequenced on an Illumina NovaSeq using 2 x 150 bp paired-end reads. The original methods were these. With migec v1.2.7, reads were demultiplexed and then collapsed into UMI-guided consensus sequences. Using mixcr v2.1.11, the UMI consensuses were aligned to TRA and TRB V and J templates and assembled into clonotypes. Clonotypes were classified as expanded or contracted when called significant by both edgeR and NoisET, with noise models trained on biological replicates. edgeR calls used a false discovery rate-adjusted p below 0.01 and a log2 fold-change threshold of 1. PCA with hierarchical clustering of max-normalized trajectories of the 1000 most abundant clonotypes was used as exploratory dynamics analysis. Separately sequenced CD4+ and CD8+ repertoires were used to assign the CD4 or CD8 phenotype of responding clones. TCRdb reanalyzed the raw reads on its own, using fastp at Q25 for trimming and MiXCR for clone calling, and kept in-frame beta chains. Entries are consolidated by CDR3 protein sequence, retaining the most common genes and DNA. The V and J calls and clone size come from TCRdb's table, not from the authors' own analysis. This sample lists roughly 200,000 distinct CDR3 sequences; 20% to 25% were detected once. The ten largest clones represent 23% of the sample.

PBMCs were isolated by Ficoll-Paque density gradient centrifugation. The sequencing sample was made of PBMCs or a T cell subset sorted from them (not recorded which). Recombination joined TRBV20-1 with TRBJ2-7, with the D gene not confidently named. The sequence was obtained from an adult woman who had mild COVID-19 (a few samples of this study predate the infection). The sample titles of this study are shuffled in the database, so cell type and time point are left out; the donor was told from shared clones. The DNA sequence is given as TGCAGTGCTAGAGATCTCGGGCTATCACCCTACGAGCAGTACTTC. Its protein is CSARDLGLSPYEQYF.